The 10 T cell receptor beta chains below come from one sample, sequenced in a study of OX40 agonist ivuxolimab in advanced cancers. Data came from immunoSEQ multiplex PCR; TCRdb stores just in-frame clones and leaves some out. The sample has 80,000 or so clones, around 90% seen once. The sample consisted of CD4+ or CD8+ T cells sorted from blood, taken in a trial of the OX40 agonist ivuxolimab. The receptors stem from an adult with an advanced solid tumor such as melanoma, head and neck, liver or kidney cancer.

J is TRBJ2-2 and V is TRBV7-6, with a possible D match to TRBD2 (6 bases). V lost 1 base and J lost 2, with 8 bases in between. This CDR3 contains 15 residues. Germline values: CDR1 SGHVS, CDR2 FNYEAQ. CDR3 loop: CASSLGGANTGELFF. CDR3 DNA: TGTGCCAGCAGCTTAGGCGGGGCCAACACCGGGGAGCTGTTTTTT.

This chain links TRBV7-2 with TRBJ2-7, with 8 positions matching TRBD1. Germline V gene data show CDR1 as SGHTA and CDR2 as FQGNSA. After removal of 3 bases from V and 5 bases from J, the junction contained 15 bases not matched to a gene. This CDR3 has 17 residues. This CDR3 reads CASSFSGQGFFGDEQYF. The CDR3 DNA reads TGTGCCAGCAGCTTTTCTGGACAGGGATTTTTTGGGGACGAGCAGTACTTC.

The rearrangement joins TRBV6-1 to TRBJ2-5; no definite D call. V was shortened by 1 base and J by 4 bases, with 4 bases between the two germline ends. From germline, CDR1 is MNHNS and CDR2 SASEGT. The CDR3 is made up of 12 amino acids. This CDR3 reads CASSEGTETQYF. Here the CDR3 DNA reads TGTGCCAGCAGTGAAGGAACAGAGACCCAGTACTTC.

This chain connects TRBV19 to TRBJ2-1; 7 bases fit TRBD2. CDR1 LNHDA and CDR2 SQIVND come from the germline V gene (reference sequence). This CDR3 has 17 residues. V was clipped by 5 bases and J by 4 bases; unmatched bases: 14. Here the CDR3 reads CASSPRLASWGYNEQFF. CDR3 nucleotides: TGTGCCAGTAGTCCACGACTAGCCAGCTGGGGTTACAATGAGCAGTTCTTC. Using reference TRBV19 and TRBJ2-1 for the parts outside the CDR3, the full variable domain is DGGITQSPKYLFRKEGQNVTLSCEQNLNHDAMYWYRQDPGQGLRLIYYSQIVNDFQKGDIAEGYSVSREKKESFPLTVTSAQKNPTAFYLCASSPRLASWGYNEQFFGPGTRLTVL.

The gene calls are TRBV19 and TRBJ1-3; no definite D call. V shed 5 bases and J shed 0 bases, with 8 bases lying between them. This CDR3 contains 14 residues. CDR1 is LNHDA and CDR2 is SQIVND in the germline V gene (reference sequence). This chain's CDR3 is CASSPVVSGNTIYF. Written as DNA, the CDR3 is TGTGCCAGTAGTCCCGTGGTCTCTGGAAACACCATATATTTT.

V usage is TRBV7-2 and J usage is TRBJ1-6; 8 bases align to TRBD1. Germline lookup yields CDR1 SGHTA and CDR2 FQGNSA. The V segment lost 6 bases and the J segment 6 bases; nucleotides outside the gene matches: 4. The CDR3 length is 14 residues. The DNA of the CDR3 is TGTGCCAGCAGACCGGACAGGGCTAATTCACCCCTCCACTTT. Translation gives CASRPDRANSPLHF.

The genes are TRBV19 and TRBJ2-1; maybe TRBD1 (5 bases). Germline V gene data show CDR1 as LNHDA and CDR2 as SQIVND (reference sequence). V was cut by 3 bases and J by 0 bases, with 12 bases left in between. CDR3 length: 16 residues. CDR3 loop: CASSIPRALSYNEQFF. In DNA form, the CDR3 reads TGTGCCAGTAGTATCCCCAGGGCCCTCTCCTACAATGAGCAGTTCTTC.

The CDR3 nucleotides are TGTGCCAGCAGTGAGGGGGGGACCCAGTACTTC. This gives the protein CASSEGGTQYF. The chain is built from TRBV2 and TRBJ2-5; D is possibly TRBD2 (6 bases). The V gene lost 3 bases and the J gene lost 7 bases, with 6 bases spanning the gap. Germline V gives CDR1 SNHLY, CDR2 FYNNEI. The CDR3 totals 11 residues. The whole variable domain, filled in from reference TRBV2 and TRBJ2-5, reads EPEVTQTPSHQVTQMGQEVILRCVPISNHLYFYWYRQILGQKVEFLVSFYNNEISEKSEIFDDQFSVERPDGSNFTLKIRSTKLEDSAMYFCASSEGGTQYFGPGTRLLVL.

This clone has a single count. CDR3 region: CASSLDRDRGYTF. The CDR3 DNA is TGTGCCAGCAGCCTGGACAGGGATCGCGGCTACACCTTC. The rearrangement joins TRBV6-1 to TRBJ1-2; 8 bases map to TRBD1. In germline, CDR1 is MNHNS, CDR2 SASEGT. V lost 6 bases to trimming and J lost 8 bases; unmatched junction nucleotides: 8. The CDR3 consists of 13 residues.

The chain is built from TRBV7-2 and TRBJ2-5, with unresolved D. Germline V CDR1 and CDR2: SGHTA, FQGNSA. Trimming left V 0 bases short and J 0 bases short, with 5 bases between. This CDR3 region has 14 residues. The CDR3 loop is CASSLAGNQETQYF. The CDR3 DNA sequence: TGTGCCAGCAGCTTAGCCGGCAACCAAGAGACCCAGTACTTC. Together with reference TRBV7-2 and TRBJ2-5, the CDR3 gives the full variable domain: GAGVSQSPSNKVTEKGKDVELRCDPISGHTALYWYRQSLGQGLEFLIYFQGNSAPDKSGLPSDRFSAERTGGSVSTLTIQRTQQEDSAVYLCASSLAGNQETQYFGPGTRLLVL.